The rows below give T cell receptor beta chains drawn from one sample of a study of human T cells and chemical hapten exposure. One entry per CDR3 protein, called by TCRdb with MiXCR from the RACE reads. The sample contains tens of thousands of distinct CDR3 sequences, less than 15% of which appear only once. This material consisted of whole blood, taken in connection with sensitization to the hapten diphenylcyclopropenone (DPC). Source of these receptors: a woman aged 40 to 49 with alopecia areata. Some clones in this sample may be carry-over from other donors' samples. CDR3s include the opening cysteine and the closing phenylalanine or tryptophan. Each record gives: clone size, D gene, J gene, V gene, CDR3 DNA, CDR3 protein. The D gene is left open where the match is weak. Size values are once, few and many counts, or a class for expanded clones, and some rows have none.

size: NA; D: TRBD1; J: TRBJ2-5; V: TRBV6-5; DNA: TGTGCCAGCAGTCAGACAGGGCTTCAAGAGACCCAGTACTTC; CDR3: CASSQTGLQETQYF
size: many; D: NA; J: TRBJ2-3; V: TRBV6-1; DNA: TGTGCCAGCAGTGGAGGACTCCCCACAGATACGCAGTATTTT; CDR3: CASSGGLPTDTQYF
size: few; D: TRBD2; J: TRBJ2-1; V: TRBV7-9; DNA: TGTGCCAGCAGCTTAGTGGGGGGACTAGCGGTCTACAATGAGCAGTTCTTC; CDR3: CASSLVGGLAVYNEQFF
size: many; D: NA; J: TRBJ2-3; V: TRBV3-1; DNA: TGTGCCAGCAGCGGCCGGGCCACAGATACGCAGTATTTT; CDR3: CASSGRATDTQYF
size: few; D: TRBD1; J: TRBJ2-3; V: TRBV20-1; DNA: TGCAGTGCTGACCGGGACAGGGGAACAGATACGCAGTATTTT; CDR3: CSADRDRGTDTQYF
size: many; D: NA; J: TRBJ2-3; V: TRBV5-1; DNA: TGCGCCAGCAGCTTGCTACAGCTGGGACCAGGCACAGATACGCAGTATTTT; CDR3: CASSLLQLGPGTDTQYF
size: NA; D: NA; J: TRBJ2-1; V: TRBV20-1; DNA: TGCAGTGCTAGAGATCACGGCAGGGGTGACTACAATGAGCAGTTCTTC; CDR3: CSARDHGRGDYNEQFF
size: NA; D: TRBD2; J: TRBJ2-1; V: TRBV6-2/TRBV6-3; DNA: TGTGCCAGCAGTCTACTAGCGGGGGGGAGCTCCTACAATGAGCAGTTCTTC; CDR3: CASSLLAGGSSYNEQFF
size: many; D: NA; J: TRBJ1-5; V: TRBV6-6; DNA: TGTGCCAGCAGTTTTGCGGGGGGTGATCAGCCCCAGCATTTT; CDR3: CASSFAGGDQPQHF
size: few; D: TRBD2; J: TRBJ2-5; V: TRBV28; DNA: TGTGCCAGCAGCCCAGGGAAGCCCTGGCAGAGCGGGGAAGAAGAGACCCAGTACTTC; CDR3: CASSPGKPWQSGEEETQYF
size: NA; D: NA; J: TRBJ2-1; V: TRBV7-2; DNA: TGTGCCAGCAGCTTAAGTGGCTTGGGGGGTGAGCAGTTCTTC; CDR3: CASSLSGLGGEQFF
size: many; D: NA; J: TRBJ1-5; V: TRBV18; DNA: TGTGCCAGCTCACGGGAGGGGAATCAGCCCCAGCATTTT; CDR3: CASSREGNQPQHF
size: many; D: NA; J: TRBJ2-7; V: TRBV11-2; DNA: TGTGCCAGCAGCCGTTCCTACGAGCAGTACTTC; CDR3: CASSRSYEQYF
size: many; D: TRBD2; J: TRBJ2-5; V: TRBV10-2; DNA: TGCGCCAGCCTCCCGGGACTAGGGGTCGGCGGAGAGACCCAGTACTTC; CDR3: CASLPGLGVGGETQYF
size: NA; D: NA; J: TRBJ2-1; V: TRBV28; DNA: TGTGCCAGCAGACATATACACAATGAGCAGTTCTTC; CDR3: CASRHIHNEQFF
size: many; D: NA; J: TRBJ2-5; V: TRBV20-1; DNA: TGCAGTGCTTCGCTACCCGGGACCCATCACCCCCAGTACTTC; CDR3: CSASLPGTHHPQYF
size: NA; D: TRBD1; J: TRBJ2-2; V: TRBV5-1; DNA: TGCGCCAGCAGCAGACAGGGGAACACCGGGGAGCTGTTTTTT; CDR3: CASSRQGNTGELFF
size: NA; D: NA; J: TRBJ2-2; V: TRBV7-9; DNA: TGTGCCAGCAGCTTCGGGGAGCTGTTTTTT; CDR3: CASSFGELFF
size: NA; D: TRBD2; J: TRBJ2-7; V: TRBV28; DNA: TGTGCCAGCAGCCGGACTAGCGGGGTGGAGCAGTACTTC; CDR3: CASSRTSGVEQYF
size: many; D: NA; J: TRBJ2-2; V: TRBV18; DNA: TGTGCCAGCTCAACACAACAGGCACAGGGGAACACCGGGGAGCTGTTTTTT; CDR3: CASSTQQAQGNTGELFF
size: few; D: NA; J: TRBJ1-3; V: TRBV28; DNA: TGTGCCAGCGGCCCGAGGGTCTCTGGAAACACCATATATTTT; CDR3: CASGPRVSGNTIYF
size: many; D: TRBD2; J: TRBJ2-2; V: TRBV29-1; DNA: TGCAGCGGGAGCGGGAGATCCCCCGGGGAGCTGTTTTTT; CDR3: CSGSGRSPGELFF
size: many; D: NA; J: TRBJ1-1; V: TRBV29-1; DNA: TGCAGCATTTCAGGGAACCGGTACACTGAAGCTTTCTTT; CDR3: CSISGNRYTEAFF
size: NA; D: NA; J: TRBJ2-7; V: TRBV27; DNA: TGTGCCAGCAGTCCGACTGGAGCGGGTGAGCAGTACTTC; CDR3: CASSPTGAGEQYF
size: many; D: TRBD1; J: TRBJ2-7; V: TRBV2; DNA: TGTGCCAGCAGTACCGGGACAGCCTACTACGAGCAGTACTTC; CDR3: CASSTGTAYYEQYF
size: few; D: NA; J: TRBJ2-7; V: TRBV19; DNA: TGTGCCAGTAGCCCTCGGAGGGGGCCAACCTACGAGCAGTACTTC; CDR3: CASSPRRGPTYEQYF
size: NA; D: TRBD1; J: TRBJ2-7; V: TRBV27; DNA: TGTGCCAGCAGGGTTAGACAGGGGGCCTCCTACGAGCAGTACTTC; CDR3: CASRVRQGASYEQYF
size: many; D: TRBD1; J: TRBJ2-1; V: TRBV30; DNA: TGTGCCTGGACCCTCGGACAGGGGGCCTACAATGAGCAGTTCTTC; CDR3: CAWTLGQGAYNEQFF
size: few; D: TRBD1; J: TRBJ1-1; V: TRBV3-1; DNA: TGTGCCAGCAGCCCTAGGACAGGGGGCGACGCTGAAGCTTTCTTT; CDR3: CASSPRTGGDAEAFF
size: many; D: TRBD1; J: TRBJ1-6; V: TRBV11-2; DNA: TGTGCCAGCAGCTTATCTGGGACAGTGGGTTCACCCCTCCACTTT; CDR3: CASSLSGTVGSPLHF
size: NA; D: TRBD2; J: TRBJ2-5; V: TRBV29-1; DNA: TGCAGCGCGGGACTAAGGAAATTGGAGACCCAGTACTTC; CDR3: CSAGLRKLETQYF
size: many; D: NA; J: TRBJ1-3; V: TRBV3-1; DNA: TGTGCCAGCAGCTCAGGGGAAAGAGGAAACACCATATATTTT; CDR3: CASSSGERGNTIYF
size: few; D: TRBD2; J: TRBJ2-7; V: TRBV12-3/TRBV12-4; DNA: TGTGCCAGCAGTTTAGCGGGTCTAGCGGGGAGCGAGCAGTACTTC; CDR3: CASSLAGLAGSEQYF
size: once; D: NA; J: TRBJ2-1; V: TRBV29-1; DNA: TGCAGCGCCGCGGACAGGGAGGGGAATGAGCAGTTCTTC; CDR3: CSAADREGNEQFF
size: NA; D: TRBD1; J: TRBJ2-4; V: TRBV28; DNA: TGTGCCAGCAGTTTAGGGACAGGGGGCCGCGGAAACATTCAGTACTTC; CDR3: CASSLGTGGRGNIQYF
size: NA; D: NA; J: TRBJ2-1; V: TRBV20-1; DNA: TGCAGTGCTAGGAGGGGGTACAATGAGCAGTTCTTC; CDR3: CSARRGYNEQFF
size: many; D: TRBD1; J: TRBJ2-7; V: TRBV12-3/TRBV12-4; DNA: TGTGCCAGCAGTTTCCCGGGACAGGGGTTCTACGAGCAGTACTTC; CDR3: CASSFPGQGFYEQYF
size: few; D: NA; J: TRBJ2-5; V: TRBV21-1; DNA: TGTGCCAGCAGCAAATGTTCCCCGGCAGGGGAGGAGACCCAGTACTTC; CDR3: CASSKCSPAGEETQYF
size: many; D: TRBD1; J: TRBJ2-5; V: TRBV7-2; DNA: TGTGCCAGCAGCTTTCAGGGGGTTGGGGAGACCCAGTACTTC; CDR3: CASSFQGVGETQYF
size: many; D: NA; J: TRBJ2-7; V: TRBV3-1; DNA: TGTGCCAGCAGCCTTAGCGTCTACGAGCAGTACTTC; CDR3: CASSLSVYEQYF
size: NA; D: NA; J: TRBJ2-3; V: TRBV29-1; DNA: TGCAGCGTTATGAAGGGGCAGTCAGCAGATACGCAGTATTTT; CDR3: CSVMKGQSADTQYF
size: many; D: TRBD1; J: TRBJ2-3; V: TRBV7-3; DNA: TGTGCCAGCAGCTCCGGACAGGCAGACACAGATACGCAGTATTTT; CDR3: CASSSGQADTDTQYF
size: many; D: TRBD1; J: TRBJ2-7; V: TRBV24-1; DNA: TGTGCCACCAGTGCATCTGACAGGGTCGAGCAGTACTTC; CDR3: CATSASDRVEQYF